The 30 T cell receptor beta chains below all came from one sample that was sequenced in a study of T cell repertoires in cytomegalovirus infection. TCRdb fed the reads into MiXCR, producing one record per CDR3 protein. The data show 310,000 or so distinct CDR3 sequences, roughly a tenth seen once. The specimen sequenced was PBMCs. All receptors derive from a human donor in good health (CMV status not recorded). Some clones in this sample may be carry-over from other donors' samples.

V usage is TRBV6-2 or TRBV6-3 and J usage is TRBJ1-2; TRBD1 aligns across 9 bases. Germline-derived CDR1 and CDR2 are MNHEY and SVGEGT. This CDR3 contains 14 residues. V gave up 7 bases and J gave up 8 bases; unmatched junction bases: 11. The CDR3 DNA is TGTGCCAGCAACCGGGACAGGGTTTTCAGAGGCTACACCTTC. Amino acid sequence: CASNRDRVFRGYTF.

This clonotype was detected ten times or more. The chain uses TRBV12-3 or TRBV12-4 and TRBJ1-1; D is uncertain. The V end lost 7 bases, the J end lost 2 bases, and 14 bases lay between the germline ends. There are 14 residues in the CDR3. CDR3 DNA: TGTGCCAGCACCTTGACACCTTCCAACACTGAAGCTTTCTTT. Its translation: CASTLTPSNTEAFF.

The V call is TRBV5-5, the J call TRBJ2-5, with 10 bases that match TRBD2. Losses at the gene ends were 1 base for V and 3 bases for J; bases not matched to a gene: 3. The CDR3 runs 15 residues. CDR1 is SGHKS, CDR2 YYEKEE, per germline (reference sequence). CDR3 residues: CASSLIAGGKETQYF. Here the CDR3 DNA reads TGTGCCAGCAGCTTGATAGCGGGGGGAAAAGAGACCCAGTACTTC.

This clonotype was detected many times. The rearrangement uses TRBV6-2 or TRBV6-3 and TRBJ2-1, with TRBD2 identical over 8 bases. CDR3 length: 16 residues. V lost 4 bases and J lost 4; bases outside the gene matches: 9. Looked up from germline, CDR1 is MNHEY and CDR2 is SVGEGT. The CDR3 sequence is CASSSPRLALYNEQFF. CDR3 in DNA: TGTGCCAGCAGTTCCCCCCGACTAGCGTTATACAATGAGCAGTTCTTC.

This chain connects TRBV3-1 to TRBJ2-4, with 8 positions matching TRBD2. Trimming took 4 bases from V and 0 from J; bases not matched to a gene: 5. The CDR3 covers 16 residues. Germline-derived CDR1 and CDR2 are LGHDT and YNNKEL (reference sequence). CDR3 residues: CASSPTSGLAKNIQYF. CDR3 nucleotides: TGTGCCAGCAGCCCTACTAGCGGACTAGCCAAAAACATTCAGTACTTC.

Ten or more counts support this clonotype. This chain uses TRBV5-6 with TRBJ2-7; perhaps D is TRBD1 or TRBD2 (6 bases each). Germline V CDR1 and CDR2: SGHDT, YYEEEE. This CDR3 spans 14 amino acids. The V end lost 2 bases, the J end lost 4 bases, and 13 bases lay between the germline ends. CDR3 nucleotides: TGTGCCAGCAGCTTAGGGGGTAGCGGTTACGAGCAGTACGTC. Protein sequence: CASSLGGSGYEQYV.

This clonotype occurred a few times. The chain uses TRBV7-8 and TRBJ2-2; possibly TRBD2 for D (6 bases). Germline V gene sequence: CDR1 SGHVS, CDR2 FQNEAQ. With 2 bases removed from V and 6 bases from J, the gap between germline ends came to 13 bases. The length of the CDR3 is 15 residues. The chain's CDR3 is CASSLRRAQAGELFF. CDR3 in DNA: TGTGCCAGCAGCTTAAGGAGGGCGCAGGCCGGGGAGCTGTTTTTT. The complete variable domain, with remaining parts taken from reference TRBV7-8 and TRBJ2-2, reads GAGVSQSPRYKVAKRGQDVALRCDPISGHVSLFWYQQALGQGPEFLTYFQNEAQLDKSGLPSDRFFAERPEGSVSTLKIQRTQQEDSAVYLCASSLRRAQAGELFFGEGSRLTVL.

This clonotype was observed at least ten times. This chain uses TRBV7-6 with TRBJ2-7, with a tentative D call TRBD2 (5 bases). There are 14 residues in the CDR3. Trimming took off 2 bases at V and 7 bases at J, with 15 bases between the two ends. Germline V gene data show CDR1 as SGHVS and CDR2 as FNYEAQ. The CDR3 loop reads CASSLLGDSGEQYV. The CDR3 DNA reads TGTGCCAGCAGCTTATTGGGAGATTCCGGGGAGCAGTACGTC.

This clonotype was picked up many times. The chain carries TRBV7-8 and TRBJ2-7; D is perhaps TRBD1 (5 bases). Trimming cost V 0 bases and J 2 bases, with 5 bases left between them. The CDR3 extends over 13 amino acids. Germline lookup yields CDR1 SGHVS and CDR2 FQNEAQ. This CDR3 is CASSLATAYEQYF. Written as DNA, the CDR3 is TGTGCCAGCAGCTTAGCGACAGCCTACGAGCAGTACTTC. Based on the CDR3 plus reference TRBV7-8 and TRBJ2-7, the full variable domain is GAGVSQSPRYKVAKRGQDVALRCDPISGHVSLFWYQQALGQGPEFLTYFQNEAQLDKSGLPSDRFFAERPEGSVSTLKIQRTQQEDSAVYLCASSLATAYEQYFGPGTRLTVT.

There are many counts of this clonotype. CDR3 coding DNA: TGTGCCAGCAGTTCTAGCCTAGGGGGGTTCAATGAGCAGTTCTTC. Protein product: CASSSSLGGFNEQFF. The chain combines TRBV12-3 or TRBV12-4 with TRBJ2-1, with D perhaps TRBD1 or TRBD2 (6 bases each). Trimming cost V 4 bases and J 6 bases, with 16 bases left between them. This CDR3 has 15 amino acids.

This clonotype has more than one count but fewer than ten. This chain joins TRBV6-4 and TRBJ2-1; 7 positions agree with TRBD1. The CDR3 runs 15 residues. The ends lost 6 bases at V and 7 bases at J; junction bases unmatched: 12. From germline, CDR1 is MRHNA and CDR2 SNTAGT. For the CDR3, the DNA is TGTGCCAGCAGCCCAGACAGGGTCTCGTCGAATGAGCAGTTCTTC. Translated, it gives CASSPDRVSSNEQFF.

Ten or more counts support this clonotype. The chain is built from TRBV10-2 and TRBJ1-2, with D possibly matching TRBD1 (5 bases). Per germline, CDR1 WSHSY and CDR2 SAAADI. Trimming took off 6 bases at V and 3 bases at J, with 8 bases between the two ends. The CDR3 sequence is 12 residues long. The CDR3 DNA follows: TGCGCCAGCAGGCGGGACGACTATGGCTACACCTTC. It is translated as CASRRDDYGYTF.

The chain carries TRBV29-1 and TRBJ2-5; D uncertain. The V gene lost 4 bases and the J gene lost 2 bases, with 5 bases spanning the gap. The CDR3 length is 11 residues. The germline gives CDR1 SQVTM, CDR2 ANQGSEA. The CDR3 bases are TGCAGCGTTGTATTGCAAGAGACCCAGTACTTC. It specifies CSVVLQETQYF.

This clonotype has a count of ten or more. The chain combines TRBV5-4 with TRBJ2-7; D unclear. This CDR3 has 11 residues. Germline lookup yields CDR1 SGHNT and CDR2 YYREEE (reference sequence). V was trimmed by 3 bases and J by 4 bases, leaving 5 bases between them. The CDR3 nucleotides read TGTGCCAGCAGCTCTCAGTACGAGCAGTACGTC. Its protein is CASSSQYEQYV.

This clonotype was counted once. V and J are TRBV20-1 and TRBJ1-1; D is unresolved. V dropped 1 base and J dropped 1 base, with 10 bases sitting between them. The length of the CDR3 is 14 residues. CDR1 is DFQATT and CDR2 is SNEGSKA in the germline V gene (reference sequence). In DNA, the CDR3 is TGCAGTGCTAGAGTAGTAATCGGGAACACTGAAGCTTTCTTT. Protein product: CSARVVIGNTEAFF.

This clonotype has a count of ten or more. The rearrangement joins TRBV7-2 to TRBJ1-6, with 8 nucleotides matching TRBD1. After removal of 1 base from V and 8 bases from J, the junction contained 4 bases not matched to a gene. CDR3 length: 15 residues. The germline V gene encodes CDR1 SGHTA and CDR2 FQGNSA. CDR3 DNA sequence: TGTGCCAGCAGCTTAGAGCAGGGGGCGCATTCACCCCTCCACTTT. Translating gives CASSLEQGAHSPLHF.

The chain links TRBV12-3 or TRBV12-4 to TRBJ1-2, with TRBD1 matching 11 bases. CDR3 length: 14 amino acids. V gave up 6 bases and J gave up 6 bases; unmatched junction bases: 6. CDR3 DNA sequence: TGTGCCAGCAGAGCCGGGACAGGGGGAAATGGCTACACCTTC. Amino acids: CASRAGTGGNGYTF.

This clonotype was detected a few times. The chain joins TRBV20-1 to TRBJ2-6, with unresolved D. Germline V gene sequence: CDR1 DFQATT, CDR2 SNEGSKA (reference sequence). This CDR3 is 15 amino acids long. V was trimmed by 5 bases and J by 3 bases, leaving 14 bases between them. Written as DNA, the CDR3 is TGCAGTGCTTATAATGGGAACCGTGGGGCCAACGTCCTGACTTTC. Its protein is CSAYNGNRGANVLTF.

This clonotype showed up just a few times. The chain combines TRBV7-9 with TRBJ2-7; D unresolved. The CDR3 sequence is 13 residues long. CDR1 is SEHNR and CDR2 is FQNEAQ in the germline V gene (reference sequence). V was shortened by 4 bases and J by 3 bases, with 10 bases between the two germline ends. This chain's CDR3 is CASSSPSVYEQYV. Written as DNA, the CDR3 is TGTGCCAGCAGCTCACCTTCGGTCTACGAGCAGTACGTC.

This clonotype was detected many times. The V and J genes are TRBV7-8 and TRBJ2-2; tentative D call: TRBD2 (5 bases). Trimming took 5 bases from V and 4 from J, leaving 11 bases between them. CDR3 length: 14 residues. Germline CDR1 is SGHVS and CDR2 is FQNEAQ. The CDR3 bases are TGTGCCAGCAGCCTAAAGCGGTTCACCGGGGAGCTGTTTTTT. Translated, it gives CASSLKRFTGELFF.

This clonotype showed up just once. The V call is TRBV18, the J call TRBJ2-5, with D unclear. V was cut by 4 bases and J by 5 bases, with 14 bases left in between. CDR3 length: 14 residues. The germline CDR1 and CDR2 sequences are KGHSH and LQKENI. As DNA, the CDR3 is TGTGCCAGCTCACTCACCGTGGGGATGGAGACCCAGTACTTC. It codes for CASSLTVGMETQYF.

A remark on this clonotype: It may be a read error: a sequence one base away is much more abundant. J is TRBJ2-2 and V is TRBV15; unclear D gene. Trimming shortened V by 0 bases and J by 5 bases, and 4 bases separated the two germline ends. Per germline, CDR1 LNHNV and CDR2 YYDKDF (reference sequence). The CDR3 is 13 residues long. This CDR3 is CATSRDLTGELFF. CDR3 nucleotides: TGTGCCACCAGCAGAGATTTGACCGGGGAGCTGTTTTTT.

This clonotype was recorded many times. The chain links TRBV7-2 to TRBJ1-1, with a weak D call TRBD1 (5 bases). Per the germline V gene, CDR1 is SGHTA and CDR2 is FQGNSA. The CDR3 consists of 15 residues. The V and J ends lost 6 bases and 5 bases respectively, with 19 bases between them. Here the CDR3 DNA reads TGTGCCAGCAGGTGGGGGGGAAGGGTCTGGACTGAAGCTTTCTTT. It yields the protein CASRWGGRVWTEAFF.

This clonotype was recorded at least ten times. CDR3 in DNA: TGTGCCAGCAGCCTCGGGACATCTTACCCTAACGAGCAGTACGTC. Its translation: CASSLGTSYPNEQYV. The chain carries TRBV28 and TRBJ2-7; D possibly corresponds to TRBD1 (6 bases). Germline V CDR1 and CDR2: MDHEN, SYDVKM. The CDR3 is made up of 15 amino acids. V lost 6 bases to trimming and J lost 5 bases, with 20 bases between them.

This clonotype occurred many times. This chain joins TRBV7-2 and TRBJ2-2, with D unresolved. The V gene lost 1 base and the J gene lost 7 bases, with 7 bases spanning the gap. The CDR3 is made up of 13 amino acids. Germline V gene lookup returns CDR1 SGHTA and CDR2 FQGNSA. The CDR3 loop is CASSLDHFGELFF. The CDR3 nucleotides read TGTGCCAGCAGCTTAGATCATTTCGGGGAGCTGTTTTTT.

This clonotype was recorded a few times. The rearrangement uses TRBV20-1 and TRBJ1-4, with TRBD1 matching 7 bases. The CDR3 has 14 residues. V gave up 2 bases and J gave up 4 bases; unmatched junction bases: 4. Germline CDR1 DFQATT, CDR2 SNEGSKA (reference sequence). The DNA for the CDR3 is TGCAGTGCTAGAACTGGGACAGTTAATGAAAAACTGTTTTTT. It specifies CSARTGTVNEKLFF.

This clonotype was seen many times. The V call is TRBV2, the J call TRBJ1-1, with TRBD1 identical over 8 bases. The CDR3 consists of 16 residues. Germline values: CDR1 SNHLY, CDR2 FYNNEI. With 7 bases clipped from V and 1 base from J, the junction kept 11 bases outside the gene matches. Written as DNA, the CDR3 is TGTGCCAGCATTAGCTTTGTCGGGACAGGGAACACTGAAGCTTTCTTT. This translates into CASISFVGTGNTEAFF.

V usage is TRBV5-4 and J usage is TRBJ1-1, with D hard to call. Germline lookup yields CDR1 SGHNT and CDR2 YYREEE (reference sequence). The CDR3 extends over 15 amino acids. V dropped 0 bases and J dropped 1 base, with 10 bases sitting between them. The CDR3 loop is CASSLDPVRNTEAFF. In DNA form, the CDR3 reads TGTGCCAGCAGCTTGGACCCAGTAAGGAACACTGAAGCTTTCTTT.

The genes are TRBV6-6 and TRBJ2-2; 8 bases align to TRBD2. The V gene's germline CDR1 is MNHNY and CDR2 SVGAGI (reference sequence). J gave up 1 base and V 6 bases, and 4 bases lay outside the gene matches. The CDR3 extends over 15 amino acids. The DNA of the CDR3 is TGTGCCAGCAGCCGCCGGGGGGGGAACACCGGGGAGCTGTTTTTT. Its translation: CASSRRGGNTGELFF.

This clonotype was observed many times. V is TRBV6-6 and J is TRBJ2-5, with 8 bases lining up with TRBD2. Germline CDR1 and CDR2: MNHNY and SVGAGI (reference sequence). There are 13 residues in the CDR3. J was trimmed by 1 base and V by 8 bases; bases with no gene match: 3. The CDR3 here is CASRGGAQETQYF. For the CDR3, the DNA is TGTGCCAGCCGGGGGGGGGCCCAAGAGACCCAGTACTTC.